These 4 T cell receptor beta chains were all obtained from the same sample, sequenced in a study of T cells in Graves' hyperthyroidism and ophthalmopathy. The investigators amplified TCR beta CDR3 regions from RNA transcripts. First-round RT-PCR targeting the TCR CDR3 was performed with the HTBI primer set. MiXCR was run by TCRdb on the multiplex PCR reads, yielding one entry per CDR3 protein. The table records about 460,000 distinct CDR3 sequences, roughly 23% of them present only once. The sequenced sample was blood. The receptors were sampled from a woman between 65 and 79 years old with Graves' ophthalmopathy.

V gene TRBV6-5 combines with J gene TRBJ2-7; the D gene could be TRBD1 or TRBD2 (5 bases each). This CDR3 is 15 amino acids long. Germline-derived CDR1 and CDR2 are MNHEY and SVGAGI. V lost 2 bases and J lost 4, with 15 bases in between. CDR3 bases: TGTGCCAGCAGTTACCAGGCCCAGGGAGTATACGAGCAGTACTTC. Protein sequence: CASSYQAQGVYEQYF.

This clonotype has only a few counts. V and J are TRBV2 and TRBJ1-6; 7 bases map to TRBD1. V was clipped by 9 bases and J by 9 bases; unmatched bases: 8. Germline V gene sequence: CDR1 SNHLY, CDR2 FYNNEI. This CDR3 spans 13 amino acids. The CDR3 DNA reads TGTGCCAGTGGACAGGATATGCGTTCACCCCTCCACTTT. Its translation: CASGQDMRSPLHF.

This clonotype was seen a few times. The V and J genes are TRBV15 and TRBJ1-5; D possibly corresponds to TRBD1 (5 bases). Per germline, CDR1 LNHNV and CDR2 YYDKDF (reference sequence). The CDR3 is 15 amino acids. Trimming removed 3 bases from V and 1 base from J, with 10 bases in between. CDR3 in DNA: TGTGCCACCAGCAGTCAGGGTAGAAGCAATCAGCCCCAGCATTTT. It is translated as CATSSQGRSNQPQHF.

This sequence joins TRBV27 and TRBJ1-4, with 7 bases aligning to TRBD1. Germline values: CDR1 MNHEY, CDR2 SMNVEV (reference sequence). Germline trimming cut 3 bases from V and 4 bases from J; bases unmatched to any gene: 8. The CDR3 is made up of 16 amino acids. CDR3 nucleotide sequence: TGTGCCAGCAGTTTTTCCGGGACAGATCTTAATGAAAAACTGTTTTTT. Amino acid sequence: CASSFSGTDLNEKLFF. Full variable domain (remainder filled in from reference TRBV27 and TRBJ1-4): EAQVTQNPRYLITVTGKKLTVTCSQNMNHEYMSWYRQDPGLGLRQIYYSMNVEVTDKGDVPEGYKVSRKEKRNFPLILESPSPNQTSLYFCASSFSGTDLNEKLFFGSGTQLSVL.